The 32 T cell receptor beta chains below were found in one sample sequenced in a study of cytomegalovirus exposure and HLA in healthy donors. In the PCR, 60 Vbeta and 13 Jbeta primers were used. The method was immunoSEQ multiplex PCR; TCRdb's version includes in-frame clones alone and lacks a portion of them. The sample includes 150,000 or so clones, approximately 74% seen only once; the top ten take 3.5% to 5%. The sample was PBMCs. All receptors derive from a man younger than 30 in good health and CMV-seropositive.

V is TRBV28 and J is TRBJ2-1; 10 bases agree with TRBD2. With 2 bases clipped from V and 12 bases from J, the junction kept 13 bases outside the gene matches. The CDR3 length is 16 residues. The V gene's germline CDR1 is MDHEN and CDR2 SYDVKM. CDR3 sequence reads: CASSLRAGGVLRRQFF. The CDR3 DNA is TGTGCCAGCAGTTTAAGAGCGGGGGGGGTGTTACGTAGGCAGTTCTTC.

This chain connects TRBV5-7 to TRBJ2-5, with TRBD1 matching 9 bases. TRBV5-7 counts as an open reading frame of uncertain function. The ends lost 0 bases at V and 7 bases at J; junction bases unmatched: 13. The CDR3 totals 17 residues. The DNA of the CDR3 is TGTGCCAGCAGCTTGGCTCCGGGACAGGGAAGTTGCGCGACCCAGTACTTC. This encodes CASSLAPGQGSCATQYF.

The chain uses TRBV7-2 and TRBJ2-3; 9 bases agree with TRBD1. Germline V gene data show CDR1 as SGHTA and CDR2 as FQGNSA. This CDR3 contains 16 residues. The V gene end was trimmed by 5 bases and the J gene end by 0 bases; junction bases not matched to a gene: 6. This chain's CDR3 is CASSQWTGDSTDTQYF. CDR3 in DNA: TGTGCCAGCAGCCAATGGACAGGGGATAGCACAGATACGCAGTATTTT.

The chain employs TRBV6-5 and TRBJ1-1; the D is unclear. The germline gives CDR1 MNHEY, CDR2 SVGAGI. CDR3 length: 12 amino acids. V was shortened by 7 bases and J by 4 bases, with 10 bases between the two germline ends. The CDR3, as DNA: TGTGCCAGCACCCGAGACTTCACTGAAGCTTTCTTT. This sequence encodes CASTRDFTEAFF.

The gene calls are TRBV5-4 and TRBJ1-2, with D perhaps matching TRBD1 (6 bases). Germline V gives CDR1 SGHNT, CDR2 YYREEE (reference sequence). The V end lost 0 bases, the J end lost 5 bases, and 11 bases lay between the germline ends. This CDR3 comprises 14 residues. CDR3 sequence (DNA): TGTGCCAGCAGCTTGGGAGGACAGTGGTATGGCTACACCTTC. Its translation is CASSLGGQWYGYTF.

The chain links TRBV7-2 to TRBJ2-3; 10 positions match TRBD2. V dropped 3 bases and J dropped 3; count of bases not matched to a gene: 0. Germline CDR1 is SGHTA and CDR2 is FQGNSA. This CDR3 has 14 amino acids. The CDR3 here is CASSFSGRTDTQYF. The DNA for the CDR3 is TGTGCCAGCAGCTTTAGCGGGAGGACAGATACGCAGTATTTT.

The rearrangement uses TRBV7-2 and TRBJ2-7; 11 nucleotides align to TRBD2. The CDR3 length is 17 residues. CDR1 is SGHTA, CDR2 FQGNSA, per germline. Trimming took 5 bases from V and 2 from J; bases not matched to a gene: 11. The chain's CDR3 is CASSPMPRLAGPYEQYF. The DNA for the CDR3 is TGTGCCAGCAGCCCCATGCCAAGACTAGCGGGGCCCTACGAGCAGTACTTC.

The chain uses TRBV19 and TRBJ2-7, with TRBD1 matching over 8 bases. With V trimmed by 4 bases and J by 2 bases, 7 bases remained unmatched. CDR3 length equals 15 residues. Germline-derived CDR1 and CDR2 are LNHDA and SQIVND (reference sequence). CDR3 loop: CASSKDRVNAYEQYF. Written as DNA, the CDR3 is TGTGCCAGTAGTAAGGACAGGGTGAACGCCTACGAGCAGTACTTC.

The chain joins TRBV6-1 to TRBJ2-7, with D unresolved. With 2 bases removed from V and 6 bases from J, the gap between germline ends came to 14 bases. From germline, CDR1 is MNHNS and CDR2 SASEGT. This CDR3 contains 14 residues. The chain's CDR3 is CASSENFAVPEQYF. In DNA form, the CDR3 reads TGTGCCAGCAGTGAAAACTTCGCGGTCCCCGAGCAGTACTTC.

This chain links TRBV19 with TRBJ1-5; 7 positions agree with TRBD1. After removal of 7 bases from V and 6 bases from J, the junction contained 12 bases not matched to a gene. Per the germline V gene, CDR1 is LNHDA and CDR2 is SQIVND (reference sequence). The CDR3 has 15 amino acids. For the CDR3, the DNA is TGTGCCAGTACCCTTTTCAAGGGGGCAGGTCAGCCCCAGCATTTT. Translated: CASTLFKGAGQPQHF.

This clone was seen more than once but under ten times. The DNA for the CDR3 is TGTGCCAGCAGCTTGGAGGGGGCCTTGGTCGGGGAGCTGTTTTTT. This encodes CASSLEGALVGELFF. The chain is built from TRBV7-9 and TRBJ2-2; a weak D match, TRBD1 (7 bases). V was trimmed by 3 bases and J by 7 bases, leaving 15 bases between them. The germline gives CDR1 SEHNR, CDR2 FQNEAQ (reference sequence). This CDR3 spans 15 amino acids.

V gene TRBV29-1 combines with J gene TRBJ2-2; the D is unclear. The CDR3 has 14 residues. Trimming removed 4 bases at V and 0 bases at J, with 9 bases between. The germline gives CDR1 SQVTM, CDR2 ANQGSEA. The CDR3 DNA reads TGCAGCGTTGTCTTCCTCGCGAACACCGGGGAGCTGTTTTTT. Its translation is CSVVFLANTGELFF.

V is TRBV18 and J is TRBJ2-7; 9 bases agree with TRBD1. Germline values: CDR1 KGHSH, CDR2 LQKENI. V shed 4 bases and J 2 bases; nucleotides not matched to a gene: 6. The CDR3 extends over 15 amino acids. CDR3: CASSQDRGPTYEQYF. The CDR3 DNA sequence: TGTGCCAGCTCACAGGACAGGGGCCCCACCTACGAGCAGTACTTC.

The V and J genes are TRBV28 and TRBJ2-5, with 13 bases that match TRBD2. The J call is doubtful: the DNA matches TRBJ2-7 better. Germline lookup yields CDR1 MDHEN and CDR2 SYDVKM. The CDR3 sequence is 14 residues long. Written as DNA, the CDR3 is TGTGCCAGCAGGACTAGCGGGGGGTCCTACGAGCAGTACTTC. This sequence encodes CASRTSGGSYEQYF.

V usage is TRBV14 and J usage is TRBJ1-2; D gene uncertain. Trimming left V 0 bases short and J 8 bases short, with 13 bases between. The germline V gene encodes CDR1 SGHDN and CDR2 FVKESK. This CDR3 spans 14 amino acids. The CDR3 reads CASSQDRSGGGYTF. The CDR3 DNA follows: TGTGCCAGCAGCCAAGATCGATCGGGAGGGGGCTACACCTTC.

This chain links TRBV6-5 with TRBJ2-3; D remains unclear. Germline-derived CDR1 and CDR2 are MNHEY and SVGAGI. The CDR3 runs 14 residues. Trimming removed 6 bases at V and 2 bases at J, with 12 bases between. CDR3 in amino acids: CASRPTISTDTQYF. In DNA, the CDR3 is TGTGCCAGCAGACCCACTATATCCACAGATACGCAGTATTTT.

This chain connects TRBV7-9 to TRBJ2-7; 7 bases fit TRBD1. Losses at the gene ends were 0 bases for V and 5 bases for J; bases not matched to a gene: 4. This CDR3 region has 14 residues. CDR1 is SEHNR, CDR2 FQNEAQ, per germline (reference sequence). The CDR3 loop reads CASSLAMDRNEQYF. The CDR3 bases are TGTGCCAGCAGCTTAGCGATGGACAGGAACGAGCAGTACTTC.

The V call is TRBV27, the J call TRBJ2-5, with 15 bases aligning to TRBD2. The closer fit of TRBJ2-7 to the DNA end suggests the J call may be wrong. CDR3 length: 16 amino acids. From germline, CDR1 is MNHEY and CDR2 SMNVEV (reference sequence). The CDR3 region has the DNA TGTGCCAGCAGTCCCCACGGACTAGCGGGGGGGAACGAGCAGTACTTC. It encodes CASSPHGLAGGNEQYF.

DNA for the CDR3: TGTGCCAGCAGCTTAGAGTCTGGCCTTGGCTACACCTTC. Translating it yields CASSLESGLGYTF. This chain links TRBV7-9 with TRBJ1-2; no reliable D call. Germline loops: CDR1 SEHNR, CDR2 FQNEAQ (reference sequence). This CDR3 region has 13 residues. Trimming removed 1 base from V and 7 bases from J, with 10 bases in between.

The chain combines TRBV5-1 with TRBJ2-3, with 10 bases that match TRBD2. The CDR3 has 17 amino acids. Germline assignment: CDR1 SGHRS and CDR2 YFSETQ. Germline trimming cut 4 bases from V and 8 bases from J; bases unmatched to any gene: 16. CDR3 amino acids: CASSPQGLAALGVTQYF. CDR3 sequence (DNA): TGCGCCAGCAGCCCCCAAGGACTAGCGGCGTTGGGGGTTACGCAGTATTTT.

This chain links TRBV25-1 with TRBJ2-1, with 11 positions matching TRBD1. V lost 0 bases and J lost 6; bases outside the gene matches: 7. The germline V gene has CDR1 MGHDK and CDR2 SYGVNS. The CDR3 has 17 amino acids. Here the CDR3 DNA reads TGTGCCAGCAGTGAATATGGCACCGGGACAGGGGGCAATGAGCAGTTCTTC. This translates into CASSEYGTGTGGNEQFF.

The chain has TRBV6-5 and TRBJ1-2; 9 positions agree with TRBD1. The CDR3 sequence is 14 residues long. CDR1 and CDR2 from the germline V gene are MNHEY and SVGAGI. V trimming: 0 bases; J trimming: 7 bases; junction bases outside the gene matches: 3. CDR3: CASSYSTGGSGYTF. The CDR3 nucleotides read TGTGCCAGCAGTTACTCGACAGGGGGTAGTGGCTACACCTTC.

V and J are TRBV19 and TRBJ2-6; tentative D call: TRBD2 (7 bases). Trimming took 7 bases from V and 2 from J, leaving 9 bases between them. CDR1 is LNHDA and CDR2 is SQIVND in the germline V gene (reference sequence). The CDR3 consists of 14 residues. Here the CDR3 reads CASIGGPGANVLTF. The DNA for the CDR3 is TGTGCCAGTATCGGGGGGCCTGGGGCCAACGTCCTGACTTTC.

The J gene is TRBJ2-1, the V gene TRBV28; 12 nucleotides agree with TRBD2. Germline CDR1 is MDHEN and CDR2 is SYDVKM. This CDR3 comprises 20 residues. J gave up 0 bases and V 4 bases, and 13 bases lay outside the gene matches. CDR3 sequence (DNA): TGTGCCAGCAGTTCCCTATTTGGACTAGCGGGAAGGGGCTCCTACAATGAGCAGTTCTTC. This gives the protein CASSSLFGLAGRGSYNEQFF.

V and J are TRBV19 and TRBJ2-3, with 13 bases lining up with TRBD2. Germline CDR1 LNHDA, CDR2 SQIVND (reference sequence). The junction had 3 bases not matched to a gene; V was cut back by 5 bases and J by 1 base. The CDR3 is 16 residues long. The CDR3 is CASSQTSGRRTDTQYF. The DNA of the CDR3 is TGTGCCAGTAGTCAGACTAGCGGGAGGCGCACAGATACGCAGTATTTT.

The J gene is TRBJ2-7, the V gene TRBV10-2, with TRBD1 identical over 8 bases. This CDR3 is built from 13 residues. Per germline, CDR1 WSHSY and CDR2 SAAADI. V was pared by 9 bases and J by 3 bases, with 7 bases of the junction left unmatched. The CDR3 region has the DNA TGCGCCAGTGAAGACAGGGGCGACTACGAGCAGTACTTC. Amino acids: CASEDRGDYEQYF.

The chain combines TRBV5-4 with TRBJ2-7; D is possibly TRBD1 (6 bases). V lost 2 bases, J lost 2 bases, and 14 bases lay in between. The CDR3 consists of 15 residues. Germline lookup yields CDR1 SGHNT and CDR2 YYREEE (reference sequence). The CDR3 region has the DNA TGTGCCAGCAGCTTTCAAGGGGGTTCAACCTACGAGCAGTACTTC. Its translation: CASSFQGGSTYEQYF.

This clone was seen a few times. The chain employs TRBV5-1 and TRBJ1-1; D is uncertain. The germline CDR1 and CDR2 sequences are SGHRS and YFSETQ. This CDR3 is 13 amino acids long. With 3 bases removed from V and 1 base from J, the gap between germline ends came to 7 bases. The CDR3 loop is CASSSQQNTEAFF. In DNA form, the CDR3 reads TGCGCCAGCAGCTCACAGCAGAACACTGAAGCTTTCTTT.

This rearrangement joins TRBV2 to TRBJ2-1, with D uncertain. Germline values: CDR1 SNHLY, CDR2 FYNNEI. The CDR3 spans 11 residues. V was pared by 6 bases and J by 4 bases, with 4 bases between. CDR3 in amino acids: CASSPYNEQFF. The CDR3, as DNA: TGTGCCAGCAGCCCGTACAATGAGCAGTTCTTC.

This clone was counted between two and nine times. The chain joins TRBV16 to TRBJ1-5; D uncertain. Germline CDR1 is KGHSY and CDR2 is FQNENV. V was shortened by 4 bases and J by 9 bases, with 10 bases between the two germline ends. The CDR3 sequence is 12 residues long. Written as DNA, the CDR3 is TGTGCCAGCAGCCTAGGCGGATGGCCCCAGCATTTT. It codes for CASSLGGWPQHF.

The chain links TRBV18 to TRBJ2-5, with D possibly matching TRBD1 (5 bases). Germline values: CDR1 KGHSH, CDR2 LQKENI. V lost 6 bases and J 4 bases, leaving 18 bases between the germline ends. The CDR3 is 15 residues long. The CDR3 coding sequence is TGTGCCAGCTCCTCCCAGGCAGGGCAGCGAGAGACCCAGTACTTC. Translated, it gives CASSSQAGQRETQYF.

The V and J genes are TRBV11-2 and TRBJ1-2, with D unclear. The ends were cut back, 5 bases at V and 3 bases at J, with 7 bases in the middle. The CDR3 consists of 12 residues. The germline gives CDR1 SGHAT, CDR2 FQNNGV. CDR3 loop: CASSKKHYGYTF. The CDR3 coding sequence is TGTGCCAGCAGCAAAAAGCACTATGGCTACACCTTC. Looking up the rest from reference TRBV11-2 and TRBJ1-2 gives the full variable domain: EAGVAQSPRYKIIEKRQSVAFWCNPISGHATLYWYQQILGQGPKLLIQFQNNGVVDDSQLPKDRFSAERLKGVDSTLKIQPAKLEDSAVYLCASSKKHYGYTFGSGTRLTVV.